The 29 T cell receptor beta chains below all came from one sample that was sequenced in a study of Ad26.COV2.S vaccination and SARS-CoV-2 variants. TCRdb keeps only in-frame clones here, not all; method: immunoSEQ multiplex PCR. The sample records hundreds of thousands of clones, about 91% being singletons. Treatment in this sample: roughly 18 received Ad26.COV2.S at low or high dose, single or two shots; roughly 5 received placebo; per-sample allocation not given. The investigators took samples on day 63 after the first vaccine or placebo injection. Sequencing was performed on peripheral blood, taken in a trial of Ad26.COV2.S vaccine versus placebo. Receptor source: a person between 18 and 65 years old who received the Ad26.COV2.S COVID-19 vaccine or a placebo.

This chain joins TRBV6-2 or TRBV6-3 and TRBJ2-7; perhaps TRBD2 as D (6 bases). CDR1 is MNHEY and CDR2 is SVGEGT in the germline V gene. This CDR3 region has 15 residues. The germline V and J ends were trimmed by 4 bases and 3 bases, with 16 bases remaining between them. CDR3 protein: CASSFGRTGLYEQYV. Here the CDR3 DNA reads TGTGCCAGCAGTTTCGGACGGACGGGACTCTACGAGCAGTACGTC.

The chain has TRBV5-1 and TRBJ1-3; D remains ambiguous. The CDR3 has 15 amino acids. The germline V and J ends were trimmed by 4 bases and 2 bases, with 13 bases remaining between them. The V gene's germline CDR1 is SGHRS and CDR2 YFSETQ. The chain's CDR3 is CASSGGRTAGNTIYF. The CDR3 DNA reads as TGCGCCAGCAGCGGCGGTAGAACCGCTGGAAACACCATATATTTT.

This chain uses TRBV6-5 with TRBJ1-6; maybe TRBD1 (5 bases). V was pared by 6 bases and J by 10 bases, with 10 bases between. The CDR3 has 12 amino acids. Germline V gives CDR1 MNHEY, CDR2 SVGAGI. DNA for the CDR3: TGTGCCAGCAGGGAGGACATGTCACCCCTCCACTTT. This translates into CASREDMSPLHF.

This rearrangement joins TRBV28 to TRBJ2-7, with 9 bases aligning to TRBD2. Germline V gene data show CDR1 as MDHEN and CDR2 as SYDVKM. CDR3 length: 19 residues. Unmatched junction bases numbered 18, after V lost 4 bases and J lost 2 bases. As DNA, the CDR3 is TGTGCCAGCAGTTATAAAACTAGCGGGCTTCCCCTGTTCACCTACGAGCAGTACTTC. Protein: CASSYKTSGLPLFTYEQYF.

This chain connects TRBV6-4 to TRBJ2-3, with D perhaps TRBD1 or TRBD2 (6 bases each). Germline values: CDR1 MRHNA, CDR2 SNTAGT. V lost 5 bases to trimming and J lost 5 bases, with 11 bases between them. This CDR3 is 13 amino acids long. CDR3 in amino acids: CASSTEGGDTQYF. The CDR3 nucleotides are TGTGCCAGCAGTACAGAGGGGGGAGATACGCAGTATTTT.

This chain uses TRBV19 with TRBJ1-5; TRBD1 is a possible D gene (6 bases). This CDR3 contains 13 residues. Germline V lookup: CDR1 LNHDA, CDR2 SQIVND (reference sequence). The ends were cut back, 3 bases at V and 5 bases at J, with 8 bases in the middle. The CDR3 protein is CASSIYRDQPQHF. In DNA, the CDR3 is TGTGCCAGTAGTATTTACAGGGATCAGCCCCAGCATTTT.

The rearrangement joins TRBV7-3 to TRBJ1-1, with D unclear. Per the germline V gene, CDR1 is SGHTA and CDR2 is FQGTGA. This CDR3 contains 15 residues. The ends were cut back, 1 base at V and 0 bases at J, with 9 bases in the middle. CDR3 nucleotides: TGTGCCAGCAGCTTAATGGGAGCCCTGAACACTGAAGCTTTCTTT. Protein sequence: CASSLMGALNTEAFF.

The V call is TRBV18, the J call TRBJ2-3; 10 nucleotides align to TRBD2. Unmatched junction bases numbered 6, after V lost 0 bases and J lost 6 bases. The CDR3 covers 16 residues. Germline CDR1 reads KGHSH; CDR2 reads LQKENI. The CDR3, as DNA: TGTGCCAGCTCACCACCGGGGCTAGCGGGAGCGGATACGCAGTATTTT. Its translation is CASSPPGLAGADTQYF.

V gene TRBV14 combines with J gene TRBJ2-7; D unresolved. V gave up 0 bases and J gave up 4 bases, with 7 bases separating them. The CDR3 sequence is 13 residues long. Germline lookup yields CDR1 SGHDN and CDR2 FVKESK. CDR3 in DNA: TGTGCCAGCAGCCAAGATTTGGGTTACGAGCAGTACGTC. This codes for CASSQDLGYEQYV.

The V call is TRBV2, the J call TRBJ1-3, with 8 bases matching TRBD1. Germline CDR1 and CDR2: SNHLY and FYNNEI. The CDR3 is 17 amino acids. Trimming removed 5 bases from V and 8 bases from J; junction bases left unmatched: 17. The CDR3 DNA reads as TGTGCCAGCAGTACCCGTACCGGACAGGGATCTCAGGACACCATATATTTT. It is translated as CASSTRTGQGSQDTIYF.

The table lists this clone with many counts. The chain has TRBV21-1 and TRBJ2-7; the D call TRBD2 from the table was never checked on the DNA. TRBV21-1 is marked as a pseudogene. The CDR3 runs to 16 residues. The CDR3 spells CASSKGVAAERVPQYV. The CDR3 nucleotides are TGTGCCAGCAGCAAAGGGGTTGCAGCGGAGCGGGTCCCGCAGTACGTC.

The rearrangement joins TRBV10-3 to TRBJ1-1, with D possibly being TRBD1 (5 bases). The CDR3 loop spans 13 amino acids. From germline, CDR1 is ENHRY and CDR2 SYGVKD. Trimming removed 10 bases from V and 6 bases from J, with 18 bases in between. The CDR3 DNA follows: TGTGCCAGCCAGGCGGGAGGGGACCCTGAAGCTTTCTTT. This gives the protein CASQAGGDPEAFF.

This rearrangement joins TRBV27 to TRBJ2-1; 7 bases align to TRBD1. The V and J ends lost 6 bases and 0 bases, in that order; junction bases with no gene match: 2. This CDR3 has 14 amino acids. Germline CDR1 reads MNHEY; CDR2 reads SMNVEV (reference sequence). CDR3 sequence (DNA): TGTGCCAGCAGACAGGGGCCCTCCTACAATGAGCAGTTCTTC. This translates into CASRQGPSYNEQFF.

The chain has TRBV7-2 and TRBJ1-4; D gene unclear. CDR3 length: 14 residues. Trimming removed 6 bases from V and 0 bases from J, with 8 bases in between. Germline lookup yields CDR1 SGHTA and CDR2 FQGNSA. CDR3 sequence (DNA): TGTGCCAGCAGTCGAACAGCAACTAATGAAAAACTGTTTTTT. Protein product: CASSRTATNEKLFF.

This CDR3 is CASRPGQRNHEQYF. CDR3 coding DNA: TGTGCCAGCAGACCGGGACAGAGAAACCACGAGCAGTACTTC. The chain couples TRBV2 to TRBJ2-7; 7 bases fit TRBD1. The CDR3 covers 14 residues. The V segment lost 6 bases and the J segment 5 bases; nucleotides outside the gene matches: 10. CDR1 is SNHLY, CDR2 FYNNEI, per germline.

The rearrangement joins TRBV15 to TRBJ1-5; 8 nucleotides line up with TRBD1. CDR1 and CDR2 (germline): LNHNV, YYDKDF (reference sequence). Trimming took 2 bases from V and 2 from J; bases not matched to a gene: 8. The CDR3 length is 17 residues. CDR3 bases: TGTGCCACCAGCAGACTGACAGGGGAGTGGCGCAATCAGCCCCAGCATTTT. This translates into CATSRLTGEWRNQPQHF.

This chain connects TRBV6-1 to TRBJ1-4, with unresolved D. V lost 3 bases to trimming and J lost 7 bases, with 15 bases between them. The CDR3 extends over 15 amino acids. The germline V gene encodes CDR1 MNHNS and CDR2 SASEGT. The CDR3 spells CASSDWRFLGEKLFF. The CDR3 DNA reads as TGTGCCAGCAGTGATTGGAGATTTCTCGGTGAAAAACTGTTTTTT.

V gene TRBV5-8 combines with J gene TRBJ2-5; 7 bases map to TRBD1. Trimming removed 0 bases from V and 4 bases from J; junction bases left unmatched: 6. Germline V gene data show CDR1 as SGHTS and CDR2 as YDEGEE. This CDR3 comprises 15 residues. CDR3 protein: CASSLEIGGSETQYF. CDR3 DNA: TGTGCCAGCAGCTTGGAGATAGGGGGCTCAGAGACCCAGTACTTC.

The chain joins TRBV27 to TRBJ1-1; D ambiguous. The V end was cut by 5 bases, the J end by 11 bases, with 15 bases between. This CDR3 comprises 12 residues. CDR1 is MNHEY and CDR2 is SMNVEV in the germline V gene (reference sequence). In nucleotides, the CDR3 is TGTGCCAGCAGTATCCGTGGCGGGCGGGCTTTCTTT. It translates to CASSIRGGRAFF.

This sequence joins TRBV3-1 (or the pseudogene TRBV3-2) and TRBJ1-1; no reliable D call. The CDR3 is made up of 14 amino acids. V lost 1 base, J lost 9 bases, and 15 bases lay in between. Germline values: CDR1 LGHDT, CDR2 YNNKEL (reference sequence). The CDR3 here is CASSQVVTRAQAFF. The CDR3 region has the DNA TGTGCCAGCAGCCAAGTAGTCACCCGAGCCCAAGCTTTCTTT.

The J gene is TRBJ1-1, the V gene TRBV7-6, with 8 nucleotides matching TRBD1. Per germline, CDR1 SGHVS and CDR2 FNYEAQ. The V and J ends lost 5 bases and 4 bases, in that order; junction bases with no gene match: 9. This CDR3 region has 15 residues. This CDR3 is CASSPGQGGGTEAFF. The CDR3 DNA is TGTGCCAGCAGCCCCGGACAGGGAGGGGGCACTGAAGCTTTCTTT.

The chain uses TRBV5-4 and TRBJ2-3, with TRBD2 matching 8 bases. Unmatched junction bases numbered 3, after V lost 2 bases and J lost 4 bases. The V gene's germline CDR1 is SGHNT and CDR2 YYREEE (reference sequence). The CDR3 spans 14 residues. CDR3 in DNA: TGTGCCAGCAGCTTTAGCGGGGTGGCAGATACGCAGTATTTT. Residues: CASSFSGVADTQYF.

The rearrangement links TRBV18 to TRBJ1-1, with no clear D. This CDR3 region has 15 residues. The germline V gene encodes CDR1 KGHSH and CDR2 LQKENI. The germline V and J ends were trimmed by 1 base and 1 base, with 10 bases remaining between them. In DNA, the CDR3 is TGTGCCAGCTCACCACGTTTAGAGCGGAACACTGAAGCTTTCTTT. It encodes CASSPRLERNTEAFF.

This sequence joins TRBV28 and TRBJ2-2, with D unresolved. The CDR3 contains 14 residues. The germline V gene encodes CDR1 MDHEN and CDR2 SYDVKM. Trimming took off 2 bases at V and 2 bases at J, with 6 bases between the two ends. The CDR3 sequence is CASSLGLNTGELFF. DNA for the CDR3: TGTGCCAGCAGTTTAGGGCTAAACACCGGGGAGCTGTTTTTT.

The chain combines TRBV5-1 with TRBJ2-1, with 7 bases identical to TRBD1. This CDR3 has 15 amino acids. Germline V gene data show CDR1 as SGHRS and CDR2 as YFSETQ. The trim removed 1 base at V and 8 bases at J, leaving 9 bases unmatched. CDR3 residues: CASSLSSEGAHEQFF. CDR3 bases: TGCGCCAGCAGCTTGAGTAGTGAGGGGGCTCATGAGCAGTTCTTC. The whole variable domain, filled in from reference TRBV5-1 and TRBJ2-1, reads KAGVTQTPRYLIKTRGQQVTLSCSPISGHRSVSWYQQTPGQGLQFLFEYFSETQRNKGNFPGRFSGRQFSNSRSEMNVSTLELGDSALYLCASSLSSEGAHEQFFGPGTRLTVL.

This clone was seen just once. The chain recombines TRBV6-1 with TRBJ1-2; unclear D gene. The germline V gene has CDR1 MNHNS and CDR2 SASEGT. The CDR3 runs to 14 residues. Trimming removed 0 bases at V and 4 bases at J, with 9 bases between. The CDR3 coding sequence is TGTGCCAGCAGTGAAGCGTCTAAACTCTATGGCTACACCTTC. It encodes CASSEASKLYGYTF.

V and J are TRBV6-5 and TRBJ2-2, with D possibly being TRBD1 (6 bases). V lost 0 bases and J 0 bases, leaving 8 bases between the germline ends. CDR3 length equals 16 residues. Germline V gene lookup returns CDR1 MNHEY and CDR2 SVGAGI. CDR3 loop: CASSYSPGANTGELFF. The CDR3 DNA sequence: TGTGCCAGCAGTTACTCTCCAGGGGCGAACACCGGGGAGCTGTTTTTT.

CDR3 protein: CASSLRGTDTQYF. The CDR3 bases are TGCGCCAGCAGCCTGCGGGGCACAGATACGCAGTATTTT. The V call is TRBV4-3, the J call TRBJ2-3; D may be TRBD2 (5 bases). Trimming stripped 4 bases from V and 1 base from J, with 6 bases between. Germline CDR1 is LGHNA and CDR2 is YSLEER. The CDR3 has 13 amino acids.

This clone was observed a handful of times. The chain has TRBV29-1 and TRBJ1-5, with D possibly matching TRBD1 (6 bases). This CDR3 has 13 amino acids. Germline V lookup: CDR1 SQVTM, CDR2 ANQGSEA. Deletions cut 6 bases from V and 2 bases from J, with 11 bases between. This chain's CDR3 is CSVQGMGNQPQHF. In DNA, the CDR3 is TGCAGCGTCCAGGGGATGGGCAATCAGCCCCAGCATTTT.